This record looks at one T cell receptor beta chain sequence and its context. This CDR3 region has 15 residues. In germline, CDR1 is SGDLS, CDR2 YYNGEE. V was shortened by 0 bases and J by 0 bases, with 8 bases between the two germline ends. This entry is derived from a study of cytomegalovirus exposure and HLA in healthy donors. PCR amplification relied on 60 Vbeta primers (plus 13 Jbeta primers). The repertoire was sequenced with immunoSEQ multiplex PCR; TCRdb's copy has only in-frame clones and lacks some. This sample has about 150,000 clones, with roughly 82% found just once. The sequence was collected from a woman between 45 and 65 years old in good health and CMV-seropositive. This chain links TRBV9 with TRBJ2-3, with a possible D match to TRBD2 (5 bases). The specimen sequenced was PBMCs. The CDR3 is CASSVASRSTDTQYF. CDR3 coding DNA: TGTGCCAGCAGCGTAGCTAGCCGTAGCACAGATACGCAGTATTTT.